Presented here are 25 T cell receptor beta chains from one specimen sequenced in a study of CD8 T cells in Susac syndrome. The RNA, about 0.45 to 1 ug, was put through reverse transcription using random hexamers. MiXCR, run by TCRdb on the immunoSEQ multiplex PCR reads, gives a single entry per CDR3 protein. The repertoire holds under 200,000 distinct CDR3 sequences, with roughly 90% as singletons. Sequences were obtained from CD4+ T cells from PBMCs. The receptors shown here come from a human donor with Susac syndrome.

The chain has TRBV12-3 or TRBV12-4 and TRBJ1-1; D may be TRBD1 (6 bases). Trimming shortened V by 2 bases and J by 5 bases, and 9 bases separated the two germline ends. The CDR3 is 13 residues long. The CDR3, as DNA: TGTGCCAGCAGTTTAACAACAGGGACTGAAGCTTTCTTT. Translated, it gives CASSLTTGTEAFF.

This chain links TRBV20-1 with TRBJ1-5, with D perhaps matching TRBD1 (5 bases). The V end was cut by 5 bases, the J end by 4 bases, with 24 bases between. The CDR3 loop spans 17 amino acids. The V gene's germline CDR1 is DFQATT and CDR2 SNEGSKA (reference sequence). As DNA, the CDR3 is TGCAGTGCTCCAAGGCTAGGGCAGGGAATAATAAATCAGCCCCAGCATTTT. Protein: CSAPRLGQGIINQPQHF.

The rearrangement joins TRBV5-1 to TRBJ2-7; TRBD1 aligns across 7 bases. Germline values: CDR1 SGHRS, CDR2 YFSETQ. The CDR3 runs to 14 residues. V was pared by 1 base and J by 2 bases, with 3 bases of the junction left unmatched. In nucleotides, the CDR3 is TGCGCCAGCAGCTTGCGACAGGGAACCTACGAGCAGTACTTC. Protein: CASSLRQGTYEQYF.

V gene TRBV7-9 combines with J gene TRBJ2-2, with no clear D. The germline CDR1 and CDR2 sequences are SEHNR and FQNEAQ (reference sequence). The V gene lost 1 base and the J gene lost 4 bases, with 7 bases spanning the gap. The CDR3 loop spans 14 amino acids. CDR3 region: CASSLGQVTGELFF. The CDR3, as DNA: TGTGCCAGCAGCTTAGGCCAGGTCACCGGGGAGCTGTTTTTT.

V gene TRBV6-6 combines with J gene TRBJ1-4, with a possible D match to TRBD1 (5 bases). This CDR3 has 13 amino acids. V dropped 6 bases and J dropped 5 bases, with 10 bases sitting between them. Germline V gene sequence: CDR1 MNHNY, CDR2 SVGAGI (reference sequence). CDR3 in amino acids: CASSPGANEKLFF. DNA of the CDR3: TGTGCCAGCAGCCCCGGGGCGAATGAAAAACTGTTTTTT.

The rearrangement links TRBV7-3 to TRBJ2-5; 8 nucleotides agree with TRBD2. The V gene end was trimmed by 5 bases and the J gene end by 5 bases; junction bases not matched to a gene: 10. Germline-derived CDR1 and CDR2 are SGHTA and FQGTGA. The CDR3 loop spans 15 amino acids. Here the CDR3 reads CASSRGRGVTETQYF. In DNA form, the CDR3 reads TGTGCCAGCAGCCGGGGGCGGGGGGTGACGGAGACCCAGTACTTC.

This clonotype was observed once. V and J are TRBV28 and TRBJ1-2, with D unclear. Per germline, CDR1 MDHEN and CDR2 SYDVKM. The CDR3 runs to 13 residues. Trimming stripped 3 bases from V and 6 bases from J, with 11 bases between. In DNA, the CDR3 is TGTGCCAGCAGTTTTCCAAGAGCCAATGGCTACACCTTC. This codes for CASSFPRANGYTF.

J is TRBJ2-1 and V is TRBV7-2; 12 bases are a match to TRBD2. J gave up 6 bases and V 6 bases, and 6 bases lay outside the gene matches. This CDR3 is built from 15 residues. Per germline, CDR1 SGHTA and CDR2 FQGNSA. The CDR3 bases are TGTGCCAGCAGATATCTAGCGGGGGGGCCCAATGAGCAGTTCTTC. Protein: CASRYLAGGPNEQFF.

In the case of this clonotype: At one end, the junction sequence differs from germline, possibly due to a read error. The rearrangement links TRBV7-7 to TRBJ2-3; 9 bases are shared with TRBD1. The germline CDR1 and CDR2 sequences are SSHAT and FNYEAQ (reference sequence). The CDR3 is 16 amino acids. CDR3 in DNA: TGTGCTAGCAGCCTCGGGACAGGGAGTTGGGCAGATACGCAGTATTTT. It yields the protein CASSLGTGSWADTQYF.

The chain is built from TRBV9 and TRBJ2-3, with TRBD2 matching over 10 bases. The V gene's germline CDR1 is SGDLS and CDR2 YYNGEE. This CDR3 has 17 residues. The ends lost 0 bases at V and 0 bases at J; junction bases unmatched: 4. CDR3 nucleotides: TGTGCCAGCAGCGTAGGACTAGCGGGCCCCAGCACAGATACGCAGTATTTT. This codes for CASSVGLAGPSTDTQYF.

The V and J genes are TRBV28 and TRBJ2-6; D may correspond to TRBD1 or TRBD2 (5 bases each). Germline V gene data show CDR1 as MDHEN and CDR2 as SYDVKM. This CDR3 comprises 18 residues. V shed 1 base and J shed 1 base, with 14 bases lying between them. The CDR3 sequence: CASSLLLDTGSGANVLTF. In DNA form, the CDR3 reads TGTGCCAGCAGTTTATTGCTGGACACGGGGTCTGGGGCCAACGTCCTGACTTTC.

V usage is TRBV4-2 and J usage is TRBJ2-7, with D tentatively TRBD2 (6 bases). Germline CDR1 and CDR2: LGHNA and YNFKEQ. V lost 0 bases, J lost 4 bases, and 31 bases lay in between. This CDR3 is built from 21 residues. The chain's CDR3 is CASSQDIKFFLGDSEGYEQYF. CDR3 coding DNA: TGTGCCAGCAGCCAAGATATTAAATTTTTTTTAGGGGACTCAGAAGGATACGAGCAGTACTTC.

This chain uses TRBV5-6 with TRBJ2-7; weak D call: TRBD1 (6 bases). This CDR3 contains 13 residues. Between the trimmed V and J ends, which lost 0 bases and 6 bases, there was a span of 10 bases. CDR1 SGHDT and CDR2 YYEEEE come from the germline V gene. The CDR3 spells CASSLVDSGEQYF. The CDR3 DNA reads TGTGCCAGCAGCTTGGTGGACAGTGGCGAGCAGTACTTC.

The V and J genes are TRBV5-1 and TRBJ2-1; D ambiguous. This CDR3 has 15 residues. Looked up from germline, CDR1 is SGHRS and CDR2 is YFSETQ. V was cut by 0 bases and J by 0 bases, with 7 bases left in between. CDR3 sequence: CASSLDTRSYNEQFF. For the CDR3, the DNA is TGCGCCAGCAGCTTGGACACCCGCTCCTACAATGAGCAGTTCTTC.

This clonotype has only one observation. The chain carries TRBV4-2 and TRBJ2-7; TRBD1 agrees at 8 bases. CDR3 size: 15 residues. CDR1 LGHNA and CDR2 YNFKEQ come from the germline V gene. The junction had 9 bases not matched to a gene; V was cut back by 4 bases and J by 4 bases. CDR3 loop: CASSLGQGLGYEQYF. DNA of the CDR3: TGTGCCAGCAGCCTAGGACAGGGATTAGGGTACGAGCAGTACTTC.

Here the CDR3 DNA reads TGTGCCAGCAGACCAGCGGGGCAGGTCAATGAGCAGTTCTTC. Amino acid sequence: CASRPAGQVNEQFF. This chain uses TRBV27 with TRBJ2-1; 7 positions agree with TRBD2. The junction had 8 bases not matched to a gene; V was cut back by 6 bases and J by 6 bases. The CDR3 has 14 residues. Looked up from germline, CDR1 is MNHEY and CDR2 is SMNVEV (reference sequence).

This clonotype showed up just a few times. J is TRBJ2-4 and V is TRBV11-2, with TRBD2 matching 8 bases. Per germline, CDR1 SGHAT and CDR2 FQNNGV. Losses at the gene ends were 0 bases for V and 6 bases for J; bases not matched to a gene: 1. The CDR3 sequence is 14 residues long. Written as DNA, the CDR3 is TGTGCCAGCAGCTTAGAACTAGCGGTAAACATTCAGTACTTC. Residues: CASSLELAVNIQYF.

V is TRBV5-1 and J is TRBJ2-2; D possibly corresponds to TRBD1 (5 bases). Germline V CDR1 and CDR2: SGHRS, YFSETQ. Trimming removed 4 bases from V and 5 bases from J, with 9 bases in between. The CDR3 runs 13 residues. This CDR3 reads CASSKGPTGELFF. As DNA, the CDR3 is TGCGCCAGCAGCAAGGGGCCTACCGGGGAGCTGTTTTTT. Combining the CDR3 with reference TRBV5-1 and TRBJ2-2 gives the whole variable domain KAGVTQTPRYLIKTRGQQVTLSCSPISGHRSVSWYQQTPGQGLQFLFEYFSETQRNKGNFPGRFSGRQFSNSRSEMNVSTLELGDSALYLCASSKGPTGELFFGEGSRLTVL.

This sequence joins TRBV5-5 and TRBJ1-4; D is uncertain. Trimming shortened V by 4 bases and J by 8 bases, and 15 bases separated the two germline ends. This CDR3 region has 14 residues. Germline CDR1 is SGHKS and CDR2 is YYEKEE (reference sequence). The CDR3 here is CASSGPESGEKLFF. CDR3 sequence (DNA): TGTGCCAGCAGCGGACCGGAGTCCGGAGAAAAACTGTTTTTT.

The CDR3 nucleotides are TGTGCCTGGACCCTCAGTGTCGAGCAGTTCTTC. This gives the protein CAWTLSVEQFF. The V gene is TRBV30, the J gene TRBJ2-1; D unclear. Germline lookup yields CDR1 GTSNPN and CDR2 SVGIG (reference sequence). The CDR3 extends over 11 amino acids. Trimming removed 4 bases at V and 10 bases at J, with 11 bases between. The full variable domain, rest sourced from reference TRBV30 and TRBJ2-1, is SQTIHQWPATLVQPVGSPLSLECTVEGTSNPNLYWYRQAAGRGLQLLFYSVGIGQISSEVPQNLSASRPQDRQFILSSKKLLLSDSGFYLCAWTLSVEQFFGPGTRLTVL.

Points on this clonotype: The missing conserved phenylalanine or tryptophan at the end of this CDR3 makes a read error likely. This chain's CDR3 is CASRGQGADEQYL. The CDR3 region has the DNA TGTGCCAGCAGAGGACAGGGGGCCGACGAGCAGTACCTC. The rearrangement joins TRBV7-2 to TRBJ2-7; 11 nucleotides line up with TRBD1. CDR1 and CDR2 (germline): SGHTA, FQGNSA. The V gene end was trimmed by 6 bases and the J gene end by 5 bases; junction bases not matched to a gene: 3. The length of the CDR3 is 13 residues.

This clonotype was counted a single time. The chain couples TRBV6-6 to TRBJ1-4; D remains unclear. Germline assignment: CDR1 MNHNY and CDR2 SVGAGI (reference sequence). The CDR3 has 15 amino acids. V was pared by 7 bases and J by 0 bases, with 12 bases between. CDR3 in amino acids: CASTLTLATNEKLFF. The DNA for the CDR3 is TGTGCCAGCACCTTGACTTTGGCAACTAATGAAAAACTGTTTTTT.

The rearrangement uses TRBV4-1 and TRBJ1-5, with D tentatively TRBD1 (5 bases). This CDR3 is built from 16 residues. Germline loops: CDR1 MGHRA, CDR2 YSYEKL. The V end was cut by 4 bases, the J end by 6 bases, with 19 bases between. The CDR3 loop is CASSRSVGQGGQPQHF. In DNA, the CDR3 is TGCGCCAGCAGCCGAAGCGTTGGCCAGGGTGGTCAGCCCCAGCATTTT.

The chain combines TRBV3-1 with TRBJ1-1; a weak D match, TRBD1 (6 bases). Between the trimmed V and J ends, which lost 0 bases and 0 bases, there was a span of 8 bases. Germline-derived CDR1 and CDR2 are LGHDT and YNNKEL (reference sequence). CDR3 length: 15 amino acids. The CDR3 is CASSQDRTVNTEAFF. In DNA, the CDR3 is TGTGCCAGCAGCCAAGACCGGACAGTGAACACTGAAGCTTTCTTT.

The chain combines TRBV12-3 or TRBV12-4 with TRBJ2-1; no definite D call. The CDR3 length is 11 residues. The V and J ends lost 6 bases and 10 bases respectively, with 10 bases between them. The CDR3 reads CASRNTEEQFF. CDR3 bases: TGTGCCAGCAGGAACACGGAGGAGCAGTTCTTC.